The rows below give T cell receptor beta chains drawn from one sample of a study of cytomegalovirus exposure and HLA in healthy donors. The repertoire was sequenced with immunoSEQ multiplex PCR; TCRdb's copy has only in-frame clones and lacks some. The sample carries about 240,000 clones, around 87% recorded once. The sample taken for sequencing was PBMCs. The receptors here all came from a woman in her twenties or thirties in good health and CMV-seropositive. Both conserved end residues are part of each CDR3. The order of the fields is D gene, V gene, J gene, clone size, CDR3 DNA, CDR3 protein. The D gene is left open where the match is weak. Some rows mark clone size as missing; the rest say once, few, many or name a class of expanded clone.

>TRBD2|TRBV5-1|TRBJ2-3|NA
TGCGCCAGCAGCTTCGGTAGCGGGAGGGAAAGAGATACGCAGTATTTT
CASSFGSGRERDTQYF
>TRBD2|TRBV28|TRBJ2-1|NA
TGTGCCAGCAGCCGTGGACTAGTCGAGGTTTACAATGAGCAGTTCTTC
CASSRGLVEVYNEQFF
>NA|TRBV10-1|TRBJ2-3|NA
TGCGCCAGCAGTGCAGCGACGACAGATACGCAGTATTTT
CASSAATTDTQYF
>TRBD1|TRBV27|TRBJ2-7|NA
TGTGTCAGCAGCCTGGACAGGGCACTGAAAGAGCAGTACTTC
CVSSLDRALKEQYF
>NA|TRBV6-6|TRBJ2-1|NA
TGTGCCAGCAGTTCACTAGCTCGAGGCCATGAGCAGTTCTTC
CASSSLARGHEQFF
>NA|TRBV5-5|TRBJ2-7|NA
TGTGCCAGCAGCTTGGGGGACAACTCCTACGAGCAGTACTTC
CASSLGDNSYEQYF
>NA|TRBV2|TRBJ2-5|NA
TGTGCCAGCACGGGGGTTCAAGAGACCCAGTACTTC
CASTGVQETQYF
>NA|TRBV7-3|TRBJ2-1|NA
TGTGCCAGCAGCCTGACCGGGAACCCGAGCTCCTACAATGAGCAGTTCTTC
CASSLTGNPSSYNEQFF
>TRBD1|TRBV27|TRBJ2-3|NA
TGTGCCAGCAGTTTATACGGGACAGGGGGAGATACGCAGTATTTT
CASSLYGTGGDTQYF
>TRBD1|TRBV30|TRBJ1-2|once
TGTGCCTGGAGTTGGACAGGGCCGACTAACTATGGCTACACCTTC
CAWSWTGPTNYGYTF
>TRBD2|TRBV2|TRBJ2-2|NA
TGTGCCAGCAGTGTTCTAGCGGGAGGGCCCGGGGAGCTGTTTTTT
CASSVLAGGPGELFF
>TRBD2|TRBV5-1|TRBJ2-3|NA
TGCGCCAGCAGCTTGGCCTGGAGCGGGAGGGCCAAAGATACGCAGTATTTT
CASSLAWSGRAKDTQYF
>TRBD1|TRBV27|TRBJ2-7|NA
TGTGCCAGCAGTTTATGGACAGGTAACTACGAGCAGTACTTC
CASSLWTGNYEQYF
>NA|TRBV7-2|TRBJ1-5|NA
TGTGCCAGCAGCTTAACTACAGGGACGGAACAGCCCCAGCATTTT
CASSLTTGTEQPQHF
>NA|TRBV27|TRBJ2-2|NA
TGTGCCAGCAGTCCCAAGTACACCACCGGGGAGCTGTTTTTT
CASSPKYTTGELFF
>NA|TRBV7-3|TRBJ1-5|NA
TGTGCCAGCAGCAAGGGAGTGCATCAGCCCCAGCATTTT
CASSKGVHQPQHF
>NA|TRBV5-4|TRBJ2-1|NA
TGTGCCAGCAGCTTGGAAGTGTCCTACTCCTACAATGAGCAGTTCTTC
CASSLEVSYSYNEQFF
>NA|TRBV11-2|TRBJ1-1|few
TGTGCCAGCAGCTTCTCCGACAGTTGGGCTTTCTTT
CASSFSDSWAFF
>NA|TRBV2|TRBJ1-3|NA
TGTGCCAGCACCCTAAGGGGCCCTGGAAACACCATATATTTT
CASTLRGPGNTIYF
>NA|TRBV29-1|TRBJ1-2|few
TGCAGCGCAGACACAGGCATCTATGGCTACACCTTC
CSADTGIYGYTF
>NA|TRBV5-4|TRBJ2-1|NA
TGTGCCAGCAGCCGAATAGCTGATGAGCAGTTCTTC
CASSRIADEQFF
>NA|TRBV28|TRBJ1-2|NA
TGTGCCAGCAGTGGAGAGAGGGTCTATGGCTACACCTTC
CASSGERVYGYTF
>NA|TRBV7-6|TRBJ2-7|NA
TGTGCCAGCAGCCCCGGACTCGATTACGAGCAGTACTTC
CASSPGLDYEQYF
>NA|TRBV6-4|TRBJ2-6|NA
TGTGCCAGCAGTCCGTTAGGGGTGTTCGCTGGGGCCAACGTCCTGACTTTC
CASSPLGVFAGANVLTF
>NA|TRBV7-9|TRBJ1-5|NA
TGTGCCAGCAGCTCGGGTTTAACTCTCAGCAATCAGCCCCAGCATTTT
CASSSGLTLSNQPQHF
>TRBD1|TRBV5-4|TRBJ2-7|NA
TGTGCCAGCAGCTCCGGGACAGGGAACTACGAGCAGTACTTC
CASSSGTGNYEQYF
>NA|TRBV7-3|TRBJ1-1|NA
TGTGCCAGCAGCCTACAGGGTGCGTCGCCTGAAGCTTTCTTT
CASSLQGASPEAFF
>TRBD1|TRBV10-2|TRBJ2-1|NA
TGCGCCAGCAGTGAGACAGGGGTGATTTGGAATGAGCAGTTCTTC
CASSETGVIWNEQFF
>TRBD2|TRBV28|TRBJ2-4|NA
TGTGCCAGCAGCTCCGGGACTAGTGGGGGTTTGGGCATTCAGTACTTC
CASSSGTSGGLGIQYF
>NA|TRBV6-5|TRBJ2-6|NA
TGTGCCAGCAGTTACCGGGGGTCTGGGGCCAACGTCCTGACTTTC
CASSYRGSGANVLTF
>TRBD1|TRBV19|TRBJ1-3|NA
TGTGCCAGTGGGTGGGGGACAGGGCTTGGAAACACCATATATTTT
CASGWGTGLGNTIYF
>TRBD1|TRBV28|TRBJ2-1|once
TGTGCCAGCAGTTTCGGACAGGGTTTATACAATGAGCAGTTCTTC
CASSFGQGLYNEQFF
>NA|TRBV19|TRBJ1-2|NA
TGTGCCAGTAGCACGAGGGAAAGAGCTAACTATGGCTACACCTTC
CASSTRERANYGYTF
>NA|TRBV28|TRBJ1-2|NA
TGTGCCAGCAGCTACTATGGCTACACCTTC
CASSYYGYTF
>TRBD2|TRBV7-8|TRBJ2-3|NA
TGTGCCAGCAGCTTCGGACTAGCGGGATCCACTAGCACAGATACGCAGTATTTT
CASSFGLAGSTSTDTQYF
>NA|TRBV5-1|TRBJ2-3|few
TGCGCCAGCAGCTGGCAGGGACACTCAGATACGCAGTATTTT
CASSWQGHSDTQYF
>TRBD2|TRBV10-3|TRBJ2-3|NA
TGTGCCATCGGGACTAGCGGCCTTAGCACAGATACGCAGTATTTT
CAIGTSGLSTDTQYF
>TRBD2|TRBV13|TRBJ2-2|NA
TGTGCCAGCAGACTAGCGGGAGGAACCGGGGAGCTGTTTTTT
CASRLAGGTGELFF
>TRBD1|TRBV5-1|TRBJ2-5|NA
TGCGCCAGCAGCTTGGGACAGGGTCTGGATCTTGGAGAGACCCAGTACTTC
CASSLGQGLDLGETQYF
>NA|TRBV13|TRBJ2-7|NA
TGTGCCAGCAGCTCCGGACTTTTATACGAGCAGTACTTC
CASSSGLLYEQYF
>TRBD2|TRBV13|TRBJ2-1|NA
TGTGCCAGCAGCTCTAGCGGGAGAGATGAGCAGTTCTTC
CASSSSGRDEQFF
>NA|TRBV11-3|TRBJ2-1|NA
TGTGCCAGCAGCTCGACAGGTTTAGGGAATGAGCAGTTCTTC
CASSSTGLGNEQFF
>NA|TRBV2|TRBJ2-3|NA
TGTGCCAGCAGAAGAACACGAGGAATGGATACGCAGTATTTT
CASRRTRGMDTQYF
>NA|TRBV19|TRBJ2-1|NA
TGTGCCAGTAGTATACTGACTACCCGGTCCGGAGTCGAGCAGTTCTTC
CASSILTTRSGVEQFF
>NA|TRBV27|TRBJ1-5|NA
TGTGCCAGCAGTTTGTCGCTAGGATCGGTAGCAAATCAGCCCCAGCATTTT
CASSLSLGSVANQPQHF
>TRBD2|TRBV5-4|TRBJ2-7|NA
TGTGCCAGCAGGCTAGCGGGAGGGAGGCCCTACGAGCAGTACTTC
CASRLAGGRPYEQYF
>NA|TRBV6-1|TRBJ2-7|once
TGTGCCAGCAGTGAAAGGGGCCCCTACGAGCAGTACTTC
CASSERGPYEQYF
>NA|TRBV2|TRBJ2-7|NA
TGTGCCAGCACCGAACGGAGGGATCTCTACGAGCAGTACTTC
CASTERRDLYEQYF
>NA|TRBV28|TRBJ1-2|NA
TGTGCCAGCAGGGGCAGTCCTGGCTATGGCTACACCTTC
CASRGSPGYGYTF
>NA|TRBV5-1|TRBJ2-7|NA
TGCGCCAGCAGCTTGGGGACAGCAGCCTACGAGCAGTACTTC
CASSLGTAAYEQYF
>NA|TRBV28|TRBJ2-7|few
TGTGCCAGCAGCCCCGGACTCTATGAGCAGTACTTC
CASSPGLYEQYF
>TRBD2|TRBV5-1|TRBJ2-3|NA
TGCGCCAGCAGCTGGGGACTAGCGGGGGGCGCAGATACGCAGTATTTT
CASSWGLAGGADTQYF
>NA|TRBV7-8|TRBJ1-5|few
TGTGCCAGCGGGAAGTTCGGCGGACAAATCAAGCCCCAGCATTTT
CASGKFGGQIKPQHF